The clone carrying this T cell receptor (beta chain) was seen many times. This specimen comes from a study of regulatory T cells in long-lasting Graves disease. Specified time point: newly diagnosed GD, antithyroid drugs for less than 3 months. The TCR library used RNA extracted from PBMCs. V gave up 8 bases and J gave up 5 bases; unmatched junction bases: 8. Germline CDR1 is SEHNR and CDR2 is FQNEAQ (reference sequence). CDR3 length: 14 amino acids. The authors built TCR beta libraries using iRepertoire HTBI primers and Arm-PCR of CDR3 regions. One entry per CDR3 protein results from TCRdb running MiXCR on the multiplex PCR reads. The sample records roughly 420,000 distinct CDR3 sequences, 15% to 18% being singletons.

The specimen was peripheral blood mononuclear cells (PBMCs), collected at new diagnosis, from a patient treated with antithyroid drugs. The sequence was collected from a female donor with Graves disease. The rearrangement uses TRBV7-9 and TRBJ2-1; 8 bases align to TRBD1. CDR3 nucleotide sequence: TGTGCCAGCGACTTGACAGGGGAGGACAATGAGCAGTTCTTC. As protein: CASDLTGEDNEQFF.